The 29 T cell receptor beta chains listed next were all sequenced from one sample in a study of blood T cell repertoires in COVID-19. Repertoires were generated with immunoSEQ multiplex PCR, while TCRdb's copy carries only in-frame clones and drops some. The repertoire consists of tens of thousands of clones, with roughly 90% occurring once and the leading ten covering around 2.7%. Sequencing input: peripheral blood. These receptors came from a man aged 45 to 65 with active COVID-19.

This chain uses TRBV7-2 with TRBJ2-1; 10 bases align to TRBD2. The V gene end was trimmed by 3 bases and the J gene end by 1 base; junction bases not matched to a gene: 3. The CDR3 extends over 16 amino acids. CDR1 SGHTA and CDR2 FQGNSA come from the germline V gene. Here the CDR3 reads CASSFRTSGSYNEQFF. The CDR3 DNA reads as TGTGCCAGCAGCTTTAGGACTAGCGGTTCCTACAATGAGCAGTTCTTC.

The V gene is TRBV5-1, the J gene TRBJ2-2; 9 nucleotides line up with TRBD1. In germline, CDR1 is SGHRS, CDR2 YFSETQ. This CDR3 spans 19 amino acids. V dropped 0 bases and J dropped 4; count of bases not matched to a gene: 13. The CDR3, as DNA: TGCGCCAGCAGCTTGGGCCTATCCGGGACAGGGAGTCCCACCGGGGAGCTGTTTTTT. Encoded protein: CASSLGLSGTGSPTGELFF.

The CDR3 DNA follows: TGCGCCAGCAGCCAGGGGGACAGGGGTAATCAGCCCCAGCATTTT. Encoded protein: CASSQGDRGNQPQHF. The genes are TRBV4-1 and TRBJ1-5; TRBD1 matches at 10 bases. V lost 3 bases, J lost 4 bases, and 3 bases stayed unmatched. The CDR3 totals 15 residues. The germline V gene has CDR1 MGHRA and CDR2 YSYEKL.

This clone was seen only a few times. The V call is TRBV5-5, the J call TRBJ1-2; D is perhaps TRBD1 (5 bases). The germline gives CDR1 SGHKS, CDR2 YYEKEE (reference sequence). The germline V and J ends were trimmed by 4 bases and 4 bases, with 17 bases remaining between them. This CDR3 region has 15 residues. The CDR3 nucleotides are TGTGCCAGCAGCCCTGGGGCCGTTAGCTCCTATGGCTACACCTTC. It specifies CASSPGAVSSYGYTF.

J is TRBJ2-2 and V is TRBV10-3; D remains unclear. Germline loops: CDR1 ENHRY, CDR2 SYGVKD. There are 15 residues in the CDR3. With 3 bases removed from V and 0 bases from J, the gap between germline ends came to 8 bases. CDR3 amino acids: CAISDDKTNTGELFF. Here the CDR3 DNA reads TGTGCCATCAGTGACGACAAGACGAACACCGGGGAGCTGTTTTTT.

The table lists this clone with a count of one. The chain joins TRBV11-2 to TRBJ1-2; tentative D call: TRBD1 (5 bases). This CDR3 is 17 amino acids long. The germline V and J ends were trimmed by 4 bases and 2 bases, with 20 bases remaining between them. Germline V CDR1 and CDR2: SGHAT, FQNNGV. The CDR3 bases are TGTGCCAGCAGCTCAACCGCGTGGGAGGGGTGGAACTATGGCTACACCTTC. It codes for CASSSTAWEGWNYGYTF.

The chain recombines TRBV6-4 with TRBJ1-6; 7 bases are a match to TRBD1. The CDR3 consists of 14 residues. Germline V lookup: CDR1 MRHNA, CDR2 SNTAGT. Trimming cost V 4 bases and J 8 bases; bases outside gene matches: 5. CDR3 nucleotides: TGTGCCAGCAGTGTTAGACAGGGAGATTCACCCCTCCACTTT. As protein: CASSVRQGDSPLHF.

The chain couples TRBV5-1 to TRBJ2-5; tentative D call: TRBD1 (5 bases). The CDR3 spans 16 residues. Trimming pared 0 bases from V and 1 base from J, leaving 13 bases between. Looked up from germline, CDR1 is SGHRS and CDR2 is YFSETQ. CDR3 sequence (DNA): TGCGCCAGCAGCTTGGCCGGCATAGGGGTCCAAGAGACCCAGTACTTC. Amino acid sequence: CASSLAGIGVQETQYF.

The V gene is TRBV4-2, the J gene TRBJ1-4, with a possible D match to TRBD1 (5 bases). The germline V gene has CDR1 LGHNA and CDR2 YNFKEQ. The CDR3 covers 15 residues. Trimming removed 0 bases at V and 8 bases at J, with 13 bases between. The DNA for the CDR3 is TGTGCCAGCAGCCAAGAACGCGGGGCGCGAGAAAAACTGTTTTTT. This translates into CASSQERGAREKLFF.

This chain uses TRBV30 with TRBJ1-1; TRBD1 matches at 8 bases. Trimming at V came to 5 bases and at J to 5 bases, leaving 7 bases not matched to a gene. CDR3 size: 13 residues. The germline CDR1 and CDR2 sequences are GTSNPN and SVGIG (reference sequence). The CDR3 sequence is CAWYRGLGTEAFF. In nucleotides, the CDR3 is TGTGCCTGGTACAGGGGGTTGGGGACTGAAGCTTTCTTT.

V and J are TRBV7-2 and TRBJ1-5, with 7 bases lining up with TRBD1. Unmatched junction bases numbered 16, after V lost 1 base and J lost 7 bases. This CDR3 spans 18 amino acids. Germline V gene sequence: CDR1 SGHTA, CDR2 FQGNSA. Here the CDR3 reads CASSLDSVGGGGLQPQHF. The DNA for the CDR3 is TGTGCCAGCAGCTTAGACTCGGTAGGCGGAGGGGGCTTACAGCCCCAGCATTTT.

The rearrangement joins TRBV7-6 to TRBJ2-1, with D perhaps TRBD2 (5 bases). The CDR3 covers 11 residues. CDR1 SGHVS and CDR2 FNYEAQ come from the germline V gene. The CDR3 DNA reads TGTGCTGCGGGCAGCTACAATGAGCAGTTCTTC. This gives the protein CAAGSYNEQFF.

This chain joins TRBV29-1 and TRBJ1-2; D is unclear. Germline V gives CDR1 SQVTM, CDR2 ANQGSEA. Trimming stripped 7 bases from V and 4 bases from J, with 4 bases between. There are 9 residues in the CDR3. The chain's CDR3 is CSAGYGYTF. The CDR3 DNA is TGCAGCGCCGGCTATGGCTACACCTTC.

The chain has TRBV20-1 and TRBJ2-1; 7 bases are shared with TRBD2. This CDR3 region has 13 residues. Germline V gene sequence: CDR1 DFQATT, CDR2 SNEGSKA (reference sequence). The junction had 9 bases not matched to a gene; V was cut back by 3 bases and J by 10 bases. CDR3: CSASVLAAQEQFF. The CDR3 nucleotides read TGCAGTGCTAGTGTCCTAGCGGCACAGGAGCAGTTCTTC.

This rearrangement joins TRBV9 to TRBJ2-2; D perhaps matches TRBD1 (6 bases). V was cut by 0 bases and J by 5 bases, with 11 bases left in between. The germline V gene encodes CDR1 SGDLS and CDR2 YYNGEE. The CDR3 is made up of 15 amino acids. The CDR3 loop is CASSVVTGRTGELFF. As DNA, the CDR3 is TGTGCCAGCAGCGTAGTGACAGGCCGGACCGGGGAGCTGTTTTTT.

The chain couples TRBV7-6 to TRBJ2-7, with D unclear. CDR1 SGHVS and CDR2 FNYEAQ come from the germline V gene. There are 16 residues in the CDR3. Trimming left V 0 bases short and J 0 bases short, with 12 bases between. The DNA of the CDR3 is TGTGCCAGCAGCTTAGCAGGCAGGCTGAACTCCTACGAGCAGTACTTC. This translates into CASSLAGRLNSYEQYF.

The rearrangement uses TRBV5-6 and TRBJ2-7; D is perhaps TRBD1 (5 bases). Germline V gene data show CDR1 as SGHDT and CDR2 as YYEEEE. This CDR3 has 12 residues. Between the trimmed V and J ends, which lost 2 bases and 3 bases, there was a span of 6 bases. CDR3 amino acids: CASSFQGYEQYF. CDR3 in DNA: TGTGCCAGCAGCTTCCAGGGCTACGAGCAGTACTTC.

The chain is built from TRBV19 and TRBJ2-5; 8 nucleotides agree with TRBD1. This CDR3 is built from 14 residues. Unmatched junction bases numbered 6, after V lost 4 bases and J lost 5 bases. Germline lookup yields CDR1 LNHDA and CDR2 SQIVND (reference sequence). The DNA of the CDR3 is TGTGCCAGTAGTACAGGGGGCGGTTGGGAGACCCAGTACTTC. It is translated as CASSTGGGWETQYF.

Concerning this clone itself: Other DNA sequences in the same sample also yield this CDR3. The CDR3 sequence is CASSPASGINQPQHF. The CDR3 region has the DNA TGTGCCAGTAGCCCGGCCTCAGGGATAAATCAGCCCCAGCATTTT. The chain employs TRBV5-5 and TRBJ1-5; TRBD1 might be the D (5 bases). The germline V and J ends were trimmed by 8 bases and 4 bases, with 19 bases remaining between them. The germline gives CDR1 SGHKS, CDR2 YYEKEE (reference sequence). CDR3 length: 15 residues.

CDR3 coding DNA: TGCGCCAGCAGCGACGGGGGGACGTTCTCTGGAAACACCATATATTTT. It yields the protein CASSDGGTFSGNTIYF. The chain joins TRBV5-1 to TRBJ1-3; D is possibly TRBD1 (5 bases). CDR1 and CDR2 from the germline V gene are SGHRS and YFSETQ. The CDR3 covers 16 residues. V was cut by 4 bases and J by 0 bases, with 14 bases left in between. The full variable domain, its missing parts supplied by reference TRBV5-1 and TRBJ1-3, is KAGVTQTPRYLIKTRGQQVTLSCSPISGHRSVSWYQQTPGQGLQFLFEYFSETQRNKGNFPGRFSGRQFSNSRSEMNVSTLELGDSALYLCASSDGGTFSGNTIYFGEGSWLTVV.

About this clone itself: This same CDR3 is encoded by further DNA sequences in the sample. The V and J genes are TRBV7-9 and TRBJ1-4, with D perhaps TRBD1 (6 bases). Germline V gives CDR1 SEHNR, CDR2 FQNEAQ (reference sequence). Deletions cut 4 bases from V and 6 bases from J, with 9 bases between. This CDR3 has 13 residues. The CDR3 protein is CASSSGTYEKLFF. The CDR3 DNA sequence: TGTGCCAGCAGCTCCGGGACATATGAAAAACTGTTTTTT.

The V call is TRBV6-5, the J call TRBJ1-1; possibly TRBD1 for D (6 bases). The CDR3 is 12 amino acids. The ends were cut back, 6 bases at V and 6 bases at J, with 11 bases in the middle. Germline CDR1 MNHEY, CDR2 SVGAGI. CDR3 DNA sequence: TGTGCCAGCAGGAGGGCAGGGGCTGAAGCTTTCTTT. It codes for CASRRAGAEAFF.

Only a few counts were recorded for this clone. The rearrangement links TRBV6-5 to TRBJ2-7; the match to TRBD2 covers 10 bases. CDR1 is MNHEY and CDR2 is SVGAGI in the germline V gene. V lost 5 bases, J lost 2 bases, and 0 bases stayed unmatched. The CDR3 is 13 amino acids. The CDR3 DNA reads TGTGCCAGCAGTCTAGCGGGGGCCTACGAGCAGTACTTC. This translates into CASSLAGAYEQYF.

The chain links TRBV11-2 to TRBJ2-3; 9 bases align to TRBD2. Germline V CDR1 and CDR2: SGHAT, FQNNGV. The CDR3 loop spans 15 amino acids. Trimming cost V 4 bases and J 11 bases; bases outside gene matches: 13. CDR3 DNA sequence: TGTGCCAGCAGCTCGGGACTAGCACCCCTCGGCGGGCAGTATTTT. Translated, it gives CASSSGLAPLGGQYF.

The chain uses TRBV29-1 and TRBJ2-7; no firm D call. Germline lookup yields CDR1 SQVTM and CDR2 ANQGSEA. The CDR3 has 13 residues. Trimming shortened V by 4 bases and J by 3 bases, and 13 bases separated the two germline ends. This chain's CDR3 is CSVVGGGNYEQYF. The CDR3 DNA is TGCAGCGTTGTAGGTGGCGGTAACTACGAGCAGTACTTC.

The CDR3 region is CASSPQGTAWRSTDTQYF. CDR3 in DNA: TGTGCCAGCTCACCTCAAGGGACTGCCTGGAGAAGCACAGATACGCAGTATTTT. The rearrangement links TRBV18 to TRBJ2-3, with D maybe TRBD2 (6 bases). There are 18 residues in the CDR3. V lost 3 bases, J lost 0 bases, and 19 bases lay in between. CDR1 is KGHSH, CDR2 LQKENI, per germline.

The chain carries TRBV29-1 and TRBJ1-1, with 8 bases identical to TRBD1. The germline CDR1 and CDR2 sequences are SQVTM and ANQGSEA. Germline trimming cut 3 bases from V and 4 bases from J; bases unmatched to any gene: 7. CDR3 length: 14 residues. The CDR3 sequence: CSVEMQGASTEAFF. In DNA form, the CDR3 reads TGCAGCGTTGAGATGCAGGGGGCGTCCACTGAAGCTTTCTTT.

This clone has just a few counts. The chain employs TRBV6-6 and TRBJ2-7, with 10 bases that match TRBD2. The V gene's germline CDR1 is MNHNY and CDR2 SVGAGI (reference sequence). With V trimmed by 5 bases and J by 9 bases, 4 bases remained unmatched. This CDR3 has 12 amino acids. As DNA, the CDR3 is TGTGCCAGCAGTAAACTAGCGGGGACGCAGTACTTC. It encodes CASSKLAGTQYF.

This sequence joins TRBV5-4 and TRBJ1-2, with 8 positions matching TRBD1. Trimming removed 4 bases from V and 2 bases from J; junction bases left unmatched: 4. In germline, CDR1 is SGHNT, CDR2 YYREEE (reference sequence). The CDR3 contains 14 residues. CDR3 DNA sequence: TGTGCCAGCAGCCCCGGGACAGGAAACTATGGCTACACCTTC. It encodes CASSPGTGNYGYTF.